Listed below are T cell receptor beta chains from one sample, sequenced in a study of T cell responses to AZD1222 COVID-19 vaccine. The method was immunoSEQ multiplex PCR; TCRdb's version includes in-frame clones alone and lacks a portion of them. The sample shows approximately 150,000 clones, roughly 92% of them seen only once. This sample comprised peripheral blood, obtained on day 0 of AZD1222 vaccination. Every receptor here comes from an adult in good health. Both conserved end residues are part of each CDR3. D genes are given only for firm matches. Clone size is stated in some rows and not others, as once, few, many or a class when expanded.

clone size: -; J gene: TRBJ1-2; D gene: -; V gene: TRBV30; CDR3 protein: CAWSVRQGYSDGYTF; CDR3 DNA: TGTGCCTGGAGTGTACGGCAGGGGTACTCGGATGGCTACACCTTC
clone size: -; J gene: TRBJ1-3; D gene: -; V gene: TRBV29-1; CDR3 protein: CSVADSGNTIYF; CDR3 DNA: TGCAGCGTTGCGGACTCTGGAAACACCATATATTTT
clone size: -; J gene: TRBJ2-6; D gene: -; V gene: TRBV11-2; CDR3 protein: CASSIGTFVSGANVLTF; CDR3 DNA: TGTGCCAGCAGCATCGGGACATTTGTCTCTGGGGCCAACGTCCTGACTTTC
clone size: -; J gene: TRBJ1-6; D gene: -; V gene: TRBV18; CDR3 protein: CASSPRGADSPLHF; CDR3 DNA: TGTGCCAGCTCACCAAGGGGGGCCGATTCACCCCTCCACTTT
clone size: -; J gene: TRBJ1-2; D gene: TRBD1; V gene: TRBV29-1; CDR3 protein: CSVSQGAYGYTF; CDR3 DNA: TGCAGCGTTAGCCAGGGGGCGTATGGCTACACCTTC
clone size: -; J gene: TRBJ2-1; D gene: -; V gene: TRBV25-1; CDR3 protein: CASLAQGSYNEQFF; CDR3 DNA: TGTGCCAGCCTAGCGCAGGGCTCCTACAATGAGCAGTTCTTC
clone size: once; J gene: TRBJ2-5; D gene: -; V gene: TRBV2; CDR3 protein: CASLERSQETQYF; CDR3 DNA: TGTGCCAGCCTGGAGCGGAGCCAAGAGACCCAGTACTTC
clone size: -; J gene: TRBJ2-7; D gene: -; V gene: TRBV14; CDR3 protein: CASSHGGTYEQYF; CDR3 DNA: TGTGCCAGCAGCCATGGCGGTACCTACGAGCAGTACTTC
clone size: -; J gene: TRBJ1-3; D gene: -; V gene: TRBV27; CDR3 protein: CASSFGKGNTIYF; CDR3 DNA: TGTGCCAGCAGTTTTGGCAAAGGAAACACCATATATTTT
clone size: -; J gene: TRBJ1-2; D gene: -; V gene: TRBV29-1; CDR3 protein: CSVETPPGYGYTF; CDR3 DNA: TGCAGCGTTGAAACCCCACCGGGCTATGGCTACACCTTC
clone size: -; J gene: TRBJ2-7; D gene: -; V gene: TRBV5-1; CDR3 protein: CASSNWGIAPYEQYF; CDR3 DNA: TGCGCCAGCAGCAATTGGGGGATAGCCCCCTACGAGCAGTACTTC
clone size: -; J gene: TRBJ1-1; D gene: TRBD1; V gene: TRBV29-1; CDR3 protein: CSGATGWGTEAFF; CDR3 DNA: TGCAGTGGAGCGACAGGGTGGGGCACTGAAGCTTTCTTT
clone size: -; J gene: TRBJ2-3; D gene: TRBD2; V gene: TRBV6-7; CDR3 protein: CASSYPYSGPTDTQYF; CDR3 DNA: TGTGCCAGCAGTTACCCCTATAGCGGGCCCACAGATACGCAGTATTTT
clone size: -; J gene: TRBJ1-1; D gene: -; V gene: TRBV6-6; CDR3 protein: CASSSLQGRTEAFF; CDR3 DNA: TGTGCCAGCAGTTCGTTACAGGGTCGCACTGAAGCTTTCTTT
clone size: -; J gene: TRBJ1-5; D gene: -; V gene: TRBV4-2; CDR3 protein: CASSQGKGIGNQPQHF; CDR3 DNA: TGTGCCAGCAGCCAAGGCAAAGGGATCGGCAATCAGCCCCAGCATTTT
clone size: -; J gene: TRBJ1-1; D gene: -; V gene: TRBV5-8; CDR3 protein: CASSLGTRNTEAFF; CDR3 DNA: TGTGCCAGCAGCCTCGGGACACGGAACACTGAAGCTTTCTTT
clone size: -; J gene: TRBJ1-4; D gene: -; V gene: TRBV7-6; CDR3 protein: CASSPGKEKLFF; CDR3 DNA: TGTGCCAGCAGCCCCGGGAAAGAAAAACTGTTTTTT
clone size: -; J gene: TRBJ2-3; D gene: TRBD1; V gene: TRBV5-8; CDR3 protein: CAKRQGTSTDTQYF; CDR3 DNA: TGTGCCAAACGACAGGGGACTAGCACAGATACGCAGTATTTT
clone size: -; J gene: TRBJ2-5; D gene: TRBD1; V gene: TRBV6-5; CDR3 protein: CASSLRGPETQYF; CDR3 DNA: TGTGCCAGCAGTCTCAGGGGGCCTGAGACCCAGTACTTC
clone size: once; J gene: TRBJ2-1; D gene: -; V gene: TRBV5-4; CDR3 protein: CASSLGRYGDEQFF; CDR3 DNA: TGTGCCAGCAGCTTAGGGCGGTACGGGGATGAGCAGTTCTTC
clone size: -; J gene: TRBJ1-4; D gene: -; V gene: TRBV6-5; CDR3 protein: CASSYRPVGNEKLFF; CDR3 DNA: TGTGCCAGCAGTTATAGGCCTGTGGGTAATGAAAAACTGTTTTTT
clone size: once; J gene: TRBJ2-2; D gene: TRBD1; V gene: TRBV29-1; CDR3 protein: CSVVKTGGNTGELFF; CDR3 DNA: TGCAGCGTTGTCAAGACAGGGGGCAACACCGGGGAGCTGTTTTTT
clone size: -; J gene: TRBJ2-7; D gene: -; V gene: TRBV3-1/TRBV3-2; CDR3 protein: CASSQDFRDEQYF; CDR3 DNA: TGTGCCAGCAGCCAAGATTTTCGCGACGAGCAGTACTTC
clone size: -; J gene: TRBJ2-3; D gene: -; V gene: TRBV9; CDR3 protein: CASSVGRGTDTQYF; CDR3 DNA: TGTGCCAGCAGCGTAGGGAGGGGTACAGATACGCAGTATTTT
clone size: -; J gene: TRBJ2-7; D gene: TRBD2; V gene: TRBV25-1; CDR3 protein: CASSDRKTSGRARYEQYF; CDR3 DNA: TGTGCCAGCAGTGACCGCAAGACTAGCGGGAGGGCCCGTTACGAGCAGTACTTC